This note documents a single T cell receptor (beta chain) sequence. Its antigen is still unknown. The V gene end was trimmed by 5 bases and the J gene end by 8 bases; junction bases not matched to a gene: 10. CDR3 length equals 14 residues. CDR1 and CDR2 from the germline V gene are SEHNR and FQNEAQ (reference sequence). The sample comes from a study of beta chain features in type 1 diabetes. Study-level points and caveats: Type 1 diabetes patients had TCRB CDR3s that were shorter (moderately but significantly so) in all four CD4+ subsets. An over-representation of cells with high TCR expression could result from cDNA sequencing. Equally in patients and controls, PCR might preferentially amplify shorter templates.

All of the isolated RNA was reverse transcribed, so expressed TCRB transcripts were sequenced. Method: immunoSEQ multiplex PCR; TCRdb's copy keeps in-frame clones and lacks some. The sample lists roughly 160,000 clones; 6.5% to 10% were seen once. This rearrangement joins TRBV7-9 to TRBJ1-2, with 8 bases aligning to TRBD1. The source is a woman between 18 and 29 years old with type 1 diabetes. Sequences were obtained from central memory CD4+ T cells from blood. This chain's CDR3 is CASSLGQGGGGYTF. The CDR3 region has the DNA TGTGCCAGCAGCCTAGGACAGGGTGGCGGAGGCTACACCTTC.